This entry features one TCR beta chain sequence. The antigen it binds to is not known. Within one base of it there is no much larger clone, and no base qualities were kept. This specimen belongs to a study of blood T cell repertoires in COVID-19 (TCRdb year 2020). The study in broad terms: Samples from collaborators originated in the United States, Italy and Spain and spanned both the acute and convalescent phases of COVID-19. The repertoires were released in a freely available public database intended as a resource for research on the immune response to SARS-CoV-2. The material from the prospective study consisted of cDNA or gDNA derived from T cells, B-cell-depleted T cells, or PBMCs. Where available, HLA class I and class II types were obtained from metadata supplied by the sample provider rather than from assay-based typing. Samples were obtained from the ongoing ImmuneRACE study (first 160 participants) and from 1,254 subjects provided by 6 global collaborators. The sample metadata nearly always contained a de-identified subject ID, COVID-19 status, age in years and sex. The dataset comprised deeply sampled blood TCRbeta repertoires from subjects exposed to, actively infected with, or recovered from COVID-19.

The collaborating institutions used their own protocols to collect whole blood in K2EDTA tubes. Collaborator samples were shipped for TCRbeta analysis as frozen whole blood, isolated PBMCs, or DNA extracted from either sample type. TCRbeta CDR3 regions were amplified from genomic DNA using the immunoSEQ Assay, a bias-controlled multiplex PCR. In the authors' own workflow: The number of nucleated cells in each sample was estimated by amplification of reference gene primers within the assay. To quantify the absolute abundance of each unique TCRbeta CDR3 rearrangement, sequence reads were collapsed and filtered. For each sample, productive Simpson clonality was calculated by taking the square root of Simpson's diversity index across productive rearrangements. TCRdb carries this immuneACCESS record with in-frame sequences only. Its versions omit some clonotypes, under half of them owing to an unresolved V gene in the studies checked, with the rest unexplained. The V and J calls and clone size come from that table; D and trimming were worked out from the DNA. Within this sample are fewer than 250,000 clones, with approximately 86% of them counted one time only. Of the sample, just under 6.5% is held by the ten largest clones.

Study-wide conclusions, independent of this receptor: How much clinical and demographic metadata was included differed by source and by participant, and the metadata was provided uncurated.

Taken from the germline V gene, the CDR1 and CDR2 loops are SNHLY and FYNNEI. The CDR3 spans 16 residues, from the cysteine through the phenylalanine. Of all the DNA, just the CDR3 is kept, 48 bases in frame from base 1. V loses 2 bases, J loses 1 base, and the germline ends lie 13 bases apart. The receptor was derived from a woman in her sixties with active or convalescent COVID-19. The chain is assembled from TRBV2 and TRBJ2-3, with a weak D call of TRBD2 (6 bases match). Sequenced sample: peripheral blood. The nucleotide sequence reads TGTGCCAGCAGTGAAATAGGGCGGGGCGGCACAGATACGCAGTATTTT. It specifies CASSEIGRGGTDTQYF.